The clone carrying this T cell receptor (beta chain) was observed at least ten times. No antigen is known for it. Read coverage stops 3 residues before the CDR3 terminus; the germline J gene supplies the remainder. Equal genomic DNA amounts from CVID and control samples were sequenced. Clones were sequenced by immunoSEQ multiplex PCR, and TCRdb holds only the in-frame ones, with some missing. Listed for the sample are around 52,000 clones, none seen a single time. These data are taken from a study of T cell clonality in common variable immunodeficiency. Study-wide points: CVID patient heterogeneity limited repertoire-clinical complication correlations. T cell subpopulation sequencing would be needed to explain CVID clonality. Compared with controls, CVID subjects had fewer shared TCRbeta clones.

Germline CDR1 reads KGHSH; CDR2 reads LQKENI. This CDR3 is built from 15 residues. V shed 3 bases, J shed 2 bases, and the junction held 5 bases outside the gene matches. The specimen was peripheral blood mononuclear cells. This TCR came from a person aged 18 to 70 in good health. The chain couples TRBV18 to TRBJ2-7; TRBD2 matches 9 bases. The DNA read from the CDR3 is TGTGCCAGCTCACCTGGGCTAGCGGGACCCTACGAG. It specifies CASSPGLAGPYE. In full, the CDR3 is CASSPGLAGPYEQYF.